A single sample is the source of the 31 T cell receptor beta chains below, sequenced in a study of T cell clonotyping in hematopoietic cell transplantation. Sequencing used immunoSEQ multiplex PCR; TCRdb keeps in-frame clones, though not all of them. The table shows roughly 50,000 clones, with 70% to 90% occurring only once. Time point specified: recipient sample about 28 days before transplant, after cytoreduction. The sequenced sample was peripheral blood mononuclear cells, obtained before stem cell transplant. These receptors were obtained from a man aged 55 to 69 with biphenotypic leukemia. Some clones in this sample may be carry-over from other donors' samples.

The rearrangement joins TRBV13 to TRBJ2-7, with unresolved D. The germline gives CDR1 PRHDT, CDR2 FYEKMQ (reference sequence). Trimming cost V 5 bases and J 5 bases, with 10 bases left between them. The CDR3 sequence is 12 residues long. The CDR3 DNA reads TGTGCCAGCAGCAAAGGAAGTGACGAGCAGTACTTC. Its translation is CASSKGSDEQYF.

The J gene is TRBJ1-2, the V gene TRBV30, with a weak D call TRBD1 (6 bases). Germline V gene lookup returns CDR1 GTSNPN and CDR2 SVGIG (reference sequence). V lost 0 bases to trimming and J lost 0 bases, with 11 bases between them. CDR3 length equals 15 residues. The CDR3 spells CAWSVTGHSNYGYTF. The CDR3 DNA reads TGTGCCTGGAGTGTAACGGGACACTCTAACTATGGCTACACCTTC.

This chain joins TRBV2 and TRBJ1-2; tentative D call: TRBD1 (6 bases). Trimming left V 5 bases short and J 7 bases short, with 20 bases between. The length of the CDR3 is 15 residues. Germline V CDR1 and CDR2: SNHLY, FYNNEI. CDR3: CASSSDRSYYGGYTF. The CDR3, as DNA: TGTGCCAGCAGTTCCGACAGGTCATACTATGGTGGCTACACCTTC.

The V and J genes are TRBV7-2 and TRBJ1-1; tentative D call: TRBD1 (6 bases). The CDR3 has 14 amino acids. Germline assignment: CDR1 SGHTA and CDR2 FQGNSA. V shed 6 bases and J shed 1 base, with 12 bases lying between them. CDR3 nucleotide sequence: TGTGCCAGCAGACCCACAGGGTCGAACACTGAAGCTTTCTTT. Translated: CASRPTGSNTEAFF.

The chain is built from TRBV5-1 and TRBJ2-5; no definite D call. The CDR3 runs to 11 residues. Trimming shortened V by 5 bases and J by 2 bases, and 4 bases separated the two germline ends. Germline V gene sequence: CDR1 SGHRS, CDR2 YFSETQ. The CDR3 sequence: CASRIQETQYF. In DNA, the CDR3 is TGCGCCAGCAGAATTCAAGAGACCCAGTACTTC.

The V and J genes are TRBV28 and TRBJ1-3; possible D gene TRBD1, 6 bases. Germline CDR1 reads MDHEN; CDR2 reads SYDVKM. The CDR3 covers 18 residues. Trimming took 3 bases from V and 0 from J, leaving 18 bases between them. CDR3 in DNA: TGTGCCAGCAGTTTTCCGACAGGAGGGAGATTCTCTGGAAACACCATATATTTT. Protein product: CASSFPTGGRFSGNTIYF.

The chain joins TRBV2 to TRBJ1-1; 10 bases line up with TRBD1. V dropped 11 bases and J dropped 4; count of bases not matched to a gene: 16. CDR1 is SNHLY, CDR2 FYNNEI, per germline. The CDR3 sequence is 16 residues long. The CDR3: CAGSVGTGATFTEAFF. The CDR3 region has the DNA TGTGCCGGGTCCGTAGGGACAGGGGCTACCTTCACTGAAGCTTTCTTT. The whole variable domain, remainder taken from reference TRBV2 and TRBJ1-1, is EPEVTQTPSHQVTQMGQEVILRCVPISNHLYFYWYRQILGQKVEFLVSFYNNEISEKSEIFDDQFSVERPDGSNFTLKIRSTKLEDSAMYFCAGSVGTGATFTEAFFGQGTRLTVV.

The chain combines TRBV2 with TRBJ1-2, with no clear D. The V gene's germline CDR1 is SNHLY and CDR2 FYNNEI. V was clipped by 7 bases and J by 3 bases, with 6 bases between them. This CDR3 spans 11 amino acids. The CDR3 spells CASNTDYGYTF. The CDR3 DNA follows: TGTGCCAGCAACACGGACTATGGCTACACCTTC.

The rearrangement uses TRBV2 and TRBJ2-7; D is perhaps TRBD2 (7 bases). V lost 5 bases and J 5 bases, leaving 19 bases between the germline ends. The CDR3 loop spans 15 amino acids. CDR1 and CDR2 (germline): SNHLY, FYNNEI. This CDR3 is CASSYPRGGPDEQYF. Written as DNA, the CDR3 is TGTGCCAGCAGTTACCCGAGGGGGGGGCCCGACGAGCAGTACTTC.

The V call is TRBV28, the J call TRBJ2-1; D is unclear. The CDR3 sequence is 12 residues long. The V gene's germline CDR1 is MDHEN and CDR2 SYDVKM. V lost 3 bases and J 5 bases, leaving 5 bases between the germline ends. Here the CDR3 reads CASSLADNEQFF. CDR3 nucleotides: TGTGCCAGCAGTTTGGCAGACAATGAGCAGTTCTTC.

This clone was seen once. This chain connects TRBV20-1 to TRBJ2-7; no definite D call. This CDR3 is built from 11 residues. Germline CDR1 reads DFQATT; CDR2 reads SNEGSKA (reference sequence). Trimming cost V 4 bases and J 3 bases, with 7 bases left between them. The CDR3 sequence is CSANTLYEQYF. CDR3 coding DNA: TGCAGTGCTAATACCCTCTACGAGCAGTACTTC.

This clone was picked up one time. The V gene is TRBV5-4, the J gene TRBJ2-5; 11 positions agree with TRBD1. Germline CDR1 and CDR2: SGHNT and YYREEE (reference sequence). V trimming: 4 bases; J trimming: 1 base; junction bases outside the gene matches: 6. The CDR3 is 16 amino acids. The CDR3 is CASSLPGQGVQETQYF. Written as DNA, the CDR3 is TGTGCCAGCAGCCTCCCGGGACAGGGGGTCCAAGAGACCCAGTACTTC.

The chain uses TRBV6-5 and TRBJ1-2, with TRBD1 as a possible D gene (5 bases). Germline V gene sequence: CDR1 MNHEY, CDR2 SVGAGI. This CDR3 is 15 amino acids long. Trimming shortened V by 8 bases and J by 2 bases, and 18 bases separated the two germline ends. The CDR3 loop reads CASGRTGASNYGYTF. CDR3 sequence (DNA): TGTGCCAGCGGGCGTACCGGGGCTTCCAACTATGGCTACACCTTC.

This chain links TRBV5-1 with TRBJ2-1; D uncertain. CDR3 size: 14 residues. Germline V gene sequence: CDR1 SGHRS, CDR2 YFSETQ. Deletions cut 7 bases from V and 0 bases from J, with 11 bases between. The CDR3 coding sequence is TGCGCCAGCGCCCCCCAGAGCTCCTACAATGAGCAGTTCTTC. Amino acids: CASAPQSSYNEQFF.

The chain has TRBV5-1 and TRBJ2-2; D is unclear. The V gene lost 0 bases and the J gene lost 8 bases, with 11 bases spanning the gap. The CDR3 consists of 14 residues. CDR1 is SGHRS, CDR2 YFSETQ, per germline. Here the CDR3 DNA reads TGCGCCAGCAGCTTGGCCATTTCGTCGGGGGAGCTGTTTTTT. Translated, it gives CASSLAISSGELFF. Using reference TRBV5-1 and TRBJ2-2 for the parts outside the CDR3, the full variable domain is KAGVTQTPRYLIKTRGQQVTLSCSPISGHRSVSWYQQTPGQGLQFLFEYFSETQRNKGNFPGRFSGRQFSNSRSEMNVSTLELGDSALYLCASSLAISSGELFFGEGSRLTVL.

This clone was counted only a few times. The V and J genes are TRBV6-5 and TRBJ1-1, with 7 bases aligning to TRBD1. This CDR3 spans 14 amino acids. V shed 2 bases, J shed 5 bases, and the junction held 5 bases outside the gene matches. Germline V gene data show CDR1 as MNHEY and CDR2 as SVGAGI. CDR3 protein: CASSYDREGTEAFF. Here the CDR3 DNA reads TGTGCCAGCAGTTACGACAGGGAGGGTACTGAAGCTTTCTTT.

The genes are TRBV19 and TRBJ2-1, with 11 bases aligning to TRBD1. Germline lookup yields CDR1 LNHDA and CDR2 SQIVND (reference sequence). There are 13 residues in the CDR3. This CDR3 reads CASAGTGGNEQFF. The CDR3 DNA follows: TGTGCTTCCGCCGGGACAGGGGGCAATGAGCAGTTCTTC.

The V and J genes are TRBV29-1 and TRBJ2-3; 8 nucleotides line up with TRBD2. Trimming at V came to 4 bases and at J to 0 bases, leaving 3 bases not matched to a gene. This CDR3 comprises 14 residues. Germline V lookup: CDR1 SQVTM, CDR2 ANQGSEA. The CDR3 DNA reads TGCAGCGTTGTTCCTAGCGGGAGCACAGATACGCAGTATTTT. Translation gives CSVVPSGSTDTQYF.

The CDR3 is CASSVQTHSDGYTF. DNA for the CDR3: TGTGCCAGCAGTGTCCAGACCCACTCAGATGGCTACACCTTC. V is TRBV2 and J is TRBJ1-2, with D uncertain. Trimming pared 4 bases from V and 6 bases from J, leaving 15 bases between. The CDR3 contains 14 residues. CDR1 SNHLY and CDR2 FYNNEI come from the germline V gene.

The chain has TRBV7-2 and TRBJ2-7; the D is unclear. Germline V gene lookup returns CDR1 SGHTA and CDR2 FQGNSA. With 5 bases removed from V and 5 bases from J, the gap between germline ends came to 10 bases. CDR3 size: 12 residues. CDR3 DNA sequence: TGTGCCAGCAGCCGGGCCCGGAACGAGCAGTACTTC. Its protein is CASSRARNEQYF.

V is TRBV30 and J is TRBJ1-2, with TRBD1 matching 9 bases. From germline, CDR1 is GTSNPN and CDR2 SVGIG (reference sequence). The CDR3 consists of 14 residues. V lost 3 bases to trimming and J lost 6 bases; unmatched junction nucleotides: 8. The CDR3 loop reads CAWSLGTGRNGYTF. CDR3 DNA sequence: TGTGCCTGGAGCCTTGGGACAGGGAGGAATGGCTACACCTTC. The whole variable domain, remainder taken from reference TRBV30 and TRBJ1-2, is SQTIHQWPATLVQPVGSPLSLECTVEGTSNPNLYWYRQAAGRGLQLLFYSVGIGQISSEVPQNLSASRPQDRQFILSSKKLLLSDSGFYLCAWSLGTGRNGYTFGSGTRLTVV.

This chain links TRBV19 with TRBJ2-5, with no clear D. The CDR3 is made up of 12 amino acids. Trimming removed 4 bases from V and 1 base from J, with 4 bases in between. From germline, CDR1 is LNHDA and CDR2 SQIVND (reference sequence). CDR3: CASSRAQETQYF. Written as DNA, the CDR3 is TGTGCCAGTAGTAGGGCCCAAGAGACCCAGTACTTC.

This chain uses TRBV25-1 with TRBJ1-1, with D perhaps matching TRBD1 (6 bases). V was shortened by 8 bases and J by 5 bases, with 15 bases between the two germline ends. Per germline, CDR1 MGHDK and CDR2 SYGVNS. This CDR3 contains 13 residues. CDR3 in DNA: TGTGCCAGCGGGCGGGAGGGGGAGACTGAAGCTTTCTTT. Translation: CASGREGETEAFF.

In its sample, this clone was seen once. The genes are TRBV5-1 and TRBJ1-4; D gene uncertain. CDR3 length equals 13 residues. Germline values: CDR1 SGHRS, CDR2 YFSETQ. With 0 bases removed from V and 8 bases from J, the gap between germline ends came to 8 bases. The CDR3 loop is CASSLDLSEKLFF. The CDR3 DNA sequence: TGCGCCAGCAGCTTGGACCTGAGCGAAAAACTGTTTTTT.

This rearrangement joins TRBV7-6 to TRBJ2-3; D remains ambiguous. CDR3 length: 15 residues. In germline, CDR1 is SGHVS, CDR2 FNYEAQ. V was pared by 5 bases and J by 3 bases, with 15 bases between. The CDR3 DNA reads as TGTGCCAGCAGCCTCAATACGCGGTCGACAGATACGCAGTATTTT. Its protein is CASSLNTRSTDTQYF.

The rearrangement uses TRBV7-8 and TRBJ2-2; 9 bases align to TRBD1. The CDR3 consists of 17 residues. J was trimmed by 2 bases and V by 5 bases; bases with no gene match: 9. Germline V gives CDR1 SGHVS, CDR2 FQNEAQ. CDR3 amino acids: CASSMGRDRVNTGELFF. In DNA, the CDR3 is TGTGCCAGCAGCATGGGCCGGGACAGGGTTAACACCGGGGAGCTGTTTTTT.

The chain joins TRBV7-3 to TRBJ2-7; D remains ambiguous. Looked up from germline, CDR1 is SGHTA and CDR2 is FQGTGA. The ends were cut back, 1 base at V and 5 bases at J, with 12 bases in the middle. The CDR3 has 14 amino acids. The CDR3 DNA follows: TGTGCCAGCAGCTTAAGGCGACAAGGAGACGAGCAGTACTTC. This codes for CASSLRRQGDEQYF.

The V and J genes are TRBV7-9 and TRBJ2-5, with 9 bases that match TRBD2. This CDR3 spans 14 amino acids. After removal of 2 bases from V and 5 bases from J, the junction contained 3 bases not matched to a gene. CDR1 and CDR2 (germline): SEHNR, FQNEAQ (reference sequence). The CDR3, as DNA: TGTGCCAGCAGCTTAATGGCGGGAGGGGAGACCCAGTACTTC. Amino acid sequence: CASSLMAGGETQYF.

This chain uses TRBV1 with TRBJ2-7; the table's TRBD1 call for D was not verified on the DNA. TRBV1 is labeled a pseudogene. The CDR3 is 16 amino acids. CDR3 sequence reads: CTSSPRTGFSGYEQYF. CDR3 nucleotides: TGCACCAGCAGCCCGAGGACAGGGTTTTCTGGGTACGAGCAGTACTTC.

This chain links TRBV19 with TRBJ2-6; the D gene is possibly TRBD2 (7 bases). The CDR3 loop spans 20 amino acids. The germline V gene has CDR1 LNHDA and CDR2 SQIVND (reference sequence). V was cut by 7 bases and J by 0 bases, with 25 bases left in between. As DNA, the CDR3 is TGTGCCAGTATCTCCGGCTGGGGGGGGCCAAGAAGCTCTGGGGCCAACGTCCTGACTTTC. Translated: CASISGWGGPRSSGANVLTF.

V and J are TRBV5-4 and TRBJ1-2; TRBD1 agrees at 8 bases. Germline loops: CDR1 SGHNT, CDR2 YYREEE (reference sequence). This CDR3 has 18 residues. The ends lost 0 bases at V and 4 bases at J; junction bases unmatched: 14. The CDR3 here is CASSLVPAGGAISYGYTF. The DNA for the CDR3 is TGTGCCAGCAGCTTGGTTCCGGCAGGGGGCGCGATCTCCTATGGCTACACCTTC.